The 7 T cell receptor beta chains below all came from one sample that was sequenced in a study of type 1 regulatory T cells (dated by TCRdb to the early 2020s). The run used an Illumina MiSeq. TCRdb reanalyzed the raw reads on its own, using fastp at Q25 for trimming and MiXCR for clone calling, and kept in-frame beta chains. Rows with a matching CDR3 protein are joined into one entry that keeps the most common DNA and genes. In all, the sample holds about 62,000 distinct CDR3 sequences, and approximately 67% of those were seen once. The ten largest clones add up to 1.5% to 2% of the sample. These TCRs' antigens remain unknown. Sequencing was done on a sample of cultured non-Tr1 T cells, either the whole culture or a sorted T cell fraction (not recorded which). The sample's cell subset or site label, in plain terms: non-Tr1 population from the T-allo10 product. The source of these receptors is a human donor in good health.

This clonotype has only one observation. In DNA form, the CDR3 reads TGTGCCAGCAGTTCGACAGGGTCAGGCTACACCTTC. Amino acid sequence: CASSSTGSGYTF. V usage is TRBV12-3 or TRBV12-4 and J usage is TRBJ1-2; 7 bases agree with TRBD1. The V and J ends lost 4 bases and 8 bases, in that order; junction bases with no gene match: 4. The CDR3 spans 12 residues.

The rearrangement uses TRBV20-1 and TRBJ2-1; 12 bases map to TRBD2. CDR1 DFQATT and CDR2 SNEGSKA come from the germline V gene (reference sequence). The length of the CDR3 is 13 residues. The junction had 2 bases not matched to a gene; V was cut back by 5 bases and J by 6 bases. The CDR3 is CSAASGRANEQFF. In nucleotides, the CDR3 is TGCAGTGCTGCTAGCGGGAGGGCCAATGAGCAGTTCTTC.

The chain recombines TRBV27 with TRBJ2-7, with a tentative D call TRBD2 (5 bases). In germline, CDR1 is MNHEY, CDR2 SMNVEV (reference sequence). The CDR3 covers 13 residues. Trimming took off 6 bases at V and 0 bases at J, with 9 bases between the two ends. The CDR3 here is CASRLEGSYEQYF. CDR3 bases: TGTGCCAGCAGACTCGAGGGCTCCTACGAGCAGTACTTC.

This clonotype was recorded at least ten times. The chain carries TRBV4-2 and TRBJ1-2; D gene uncertain. The CDR3 is 16 amino acids. In germline, CDR1 is LGHNA, CDR2 YNFKEQ. V lost 0 bases and J 0 bases, leaving 11 bases between the germline ends. The CDR3 nucleotides are TGTGCCAGCAGCCAAGAAGGTAGTCCACCTAACTATGGCTACACCTTC. Its translation: CASSQEGSPPNYGYTF.

This clonotype was seen more than once but under ten times. This CDR3 reads CSAGKPGQPNEQYF. Written as DNA, the CDR3 is TGCAGTGCTGGCAAGCCGGGACAGCCTAACGAGCAGTACTTC. The rearrangement uses TRBV20-1 and TRBJ2-7, with 7 nucleotides matching TRBD1. The CDR3 is made up of 14 amino acids. After removal of 5 bases from V and 5 bases from J, the junction contained 12 bases not matched to a gene. Germline V gives CDR1 DFQATT, CDR2 SNEGSKA (reference sequence).

This chain uses TRBV6-6 with TRBJ1-5, with 7 positions matching TRBD1. Germline CDR1 and CDR2: MNHNY and SVGAGI (reference sequence). V shed 2 bases, J shed 4 bases, and the junction held 2 bases outside the gene matches. This CDR3 is built from 14 residues. The DNA for the CDR3 is TGTGCCAGCAGTTACGAGGACAGGAATCAGCCCCAGCATTTT. Its protein product is CASSYEDRNQPQHF.

The chain joins TRBV7-9 to TRBJ1-1, with a tentative D call TRBD1 (6 bases). The CDR3 is 15 residues long. Looked up from germline, CDR1 is SEHNR and CDR2 is FQNEAQ (reference sequence). Trimming pared 1 base from V and 8 bases from J, leaving 17 bases between. CDR3 coding DNA: TGTGCCAGCAGCTTAGATACAGGGACCAGTATCGAAGCTTTCTTT. Its protein is CASSLDTGTSIEAFF.